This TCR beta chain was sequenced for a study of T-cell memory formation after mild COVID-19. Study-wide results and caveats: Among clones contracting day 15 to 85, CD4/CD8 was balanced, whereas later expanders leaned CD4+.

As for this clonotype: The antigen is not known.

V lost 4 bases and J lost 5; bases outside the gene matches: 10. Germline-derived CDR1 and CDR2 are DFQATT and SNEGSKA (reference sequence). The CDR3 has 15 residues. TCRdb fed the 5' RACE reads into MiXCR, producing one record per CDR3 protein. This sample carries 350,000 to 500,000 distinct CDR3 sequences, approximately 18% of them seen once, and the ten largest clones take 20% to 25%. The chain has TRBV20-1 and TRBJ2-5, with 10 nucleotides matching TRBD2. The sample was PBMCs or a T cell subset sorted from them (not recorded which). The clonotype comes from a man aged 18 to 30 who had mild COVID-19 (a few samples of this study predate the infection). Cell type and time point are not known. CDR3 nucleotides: TGCAGTGCTATCCGCAGCGGGGGGGCCCCGGAGACCCAGTACTTC. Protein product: CSAIRSGGAPETQYF.